Included here is one T cell receptor beta chain sequence, with context. Its matching antigen is unknown. Every single donor had a roughly 2.7 ml blood sample drawn. TCRdb reprocessed the 5' RACE reads, keeping one entry per CDR3 protein, no DNA. The sample's table shows roughly 330,000 distinct CDR3 sequences. The germline V gene has CDR1 SGHRS and CDR2 YFSETQ. The CDR3 length is 14 residues. These data originate in a study of monozygotic twins with inflammatory bowel disease. Study results and caveats: Part of the variability in patient repertoires may have come from differing immunosuppressive treatments. Possibly because of limited power, concordant and discordant twins showed no difference in repertoire similarity.

The chain couples TRBV5-1 to TRBJ1-2. The sequenced material came from blood. The sequence derives from a human donor with ulcerative colitis or Crohn's disease, or a healthy co-twin of an affected twin (not recorded which). CDR3 residues: CASSLPRTNYGYTF.